Listed here is a single T cell receptor beta chain. This clonotype occurred a few times. Its target antigen remains unknown. The germline gene is not matched at one end of the junction; a read error may be the cause. CDR1 and CDR2 were assigned from the germline V gene as ENHRY and SYGVKD. The CDR3 starts with the cysteine, ends with the phenylalanine, and has 14 residues. The CDR3 DNA has 42 bases and is translated from base 1. Systemically healthy Caucasian individuals from Russia, around 38 in total and aged roughly 6 to 100 years, were included as donors. Each donor gave ten milliliters of peripheral blood, drawn into EDTA-treated Vacutainer tubes. Ficoll-Paque density-gradient centrifugation was used to isolate PBMCs, with at least 6.5 million per sample. Trizol reagent was used to extract total RNA from PBMCs, with at least 5 micrograms per sample. Naive CD45RAhigh/CD27high T cell percentages were measured by flow cytometry on a PBMC aliquot from every donor.

These data belong to a study of blood T cells in healthy people across ages (dated by TCRdb to 2013 to 2016). With regard to the full study: In model experiments, template switching captured about one uniquely barcoded TCR beta cDNA molecule for every two T cells. Two additional independent replicas of 1 million unique cDNA reads from the same blood draw were analyzed for two donors (one aged 18 to 30 and one aged 80 or older). The donors were split into four age groups: young (average 16 years), middle-aged (roughly 42), aged (over 55) and long-lived (approximately 80). Using deep sequencing normalized with unique cDNA molecular identifiers, the study measured how TCR beta repertoire diversity changes with age. To avoid experimental bias, donors of different ages were distributed randomly across sequencing lanes.

Here is what the overall study found, with its caveats: Because the CMV infection status of the donors was unknown, age-related changes in expanded clonotypes may potentially have been confounded. Compared with the aged group, the long-lived group had more naive CD4+ T cells, fewer expanded clones and increased TCR diversity, suggesting age selection. Observed TCR beta diversity per million T cells fell roughly linearly with age, and a significant reduction was already apparent by age around 40. The percentage of naive T cells measured by flow cytometry correlated strongly with observed TCR beta diversity. Since profiling was done on bulk unsorted PBMCs, naive and antigen-experienced compartments could not be conclusively compared. Estimates of total diversity based on one million sequenced T cells were regarded as lower bounds and as underestimates.

Receptor libraries were prepared by 5' RACE. Sequenced on an Illumina HiSeq 2500. A second roughly 7 to 12 cycle PCR used a sample-barcoded 5' primer and a J-beta primer mix. Each TCR beta cDNA molecule received a unique molecular identifier from a template-switch 5' adaptor carrying 12 random nucleotides. Each sample yielded at least 2.5 million CDR3-containing paired-end reads. All of the RNA was converted into first-strand cDNA using the Mint cDNA synthesis kit, with a TRBC-specific oligonucleotide serving as the primer. Following uracil-DNA glycosylase treatment, a first 18-cycle PCR with universal primers M1SS and BC2_uni_R was performed on all cDNA. For the original study's pipeline: Each sample was normalized by randomly selecting 1 million high-quality reads, each carrying a distinct molecular identifier. Instead of being binned into consensus sequences, reads with shared molecular identifiers were discarded. MiTCR, with a Q25 quality threshold and the strictest error-elimination algorithm, was used for CDR3 identification, clonotype clustering and error correction. Lower-bound total TCR beta diversity was estimated with a nonparametric unseen species model using Euler transformation. The public reads were run again by TCRdb, first through fastp at Q25 and then through MiXCR, and only productive beta chains were kept. Each CDR3 protein gets just one entry, which takes the most common genes and DNA from the rows behind it. TCRdb, rather than the study authors, made the V and J calls. The sample contains 1.5 million to 2 million distinct CDR3 sequences, under 30% of them found a single time. The ten biggest clones cover roughly 8.2% of the sample.

The specimen was blood. The V and J segments used are TRBV10-3 and TRBJ2-1; TRBD2 fits 8 bases in the junction. This sequence originates from a woman aged 30 to 39 in good health. The DNA reads as follows: TGTGCCGTCAGCCAGGGACTAGTCAGGAATGAGCAGTTCTTC. Its amino acids are CAVSQGLVRNEQFF.